This T cell receptor beta chain was obtained from a study of blood T cell repertoires in COVID-19. The repertoire was sequenced with immunoSEQ multiplex PCR; TCRdb's copy has only in-frame clones and lacks some. The sample includes about 200,000 clones, roughly 85% of them seen just once. Germline lookup yields CDR1 MNHNS and CDR2 SASEGT. With 0 bases clipped from V and 6 bases from J, the junction kept 14 bases outside the gene matches. The CDR3 is 20 amino acids. The chain uses TRBV6-1 and TRBJ2-5; 15 bases agree with TRBD2. The clonotype was recovered from a woman at least 80 years old with acute or convalescent COVID-19. Input material: peripheral blood. CDR3 region: CASSEALFGLAGGSRKTQYF. The CDR3 bases are TGTGCCAGCAGTGAAGCGCTTTTTGGACTAGCGGGAGGGTCCCGGAAGACCCAGTACTTC.